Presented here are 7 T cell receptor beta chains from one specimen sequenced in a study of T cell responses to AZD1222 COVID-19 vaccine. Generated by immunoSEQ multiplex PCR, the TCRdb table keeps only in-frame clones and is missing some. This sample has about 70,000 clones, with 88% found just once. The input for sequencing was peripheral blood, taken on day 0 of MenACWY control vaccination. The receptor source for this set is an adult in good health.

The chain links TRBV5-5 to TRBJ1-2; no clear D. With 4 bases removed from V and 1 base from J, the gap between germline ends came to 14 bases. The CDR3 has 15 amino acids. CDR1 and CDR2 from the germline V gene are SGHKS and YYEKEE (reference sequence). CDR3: CASSPQVAFNYGYTF. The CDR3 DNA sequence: TGTGCCAGCAGCCCCCAGGTGGCCTTTAACTATGGCTACACCTTC.

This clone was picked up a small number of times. The DNA for the CDR3 is TGTGCCAGCAGACAAGGGACGCCGGAGACCCAGTACTTC. Translated: CASRQGTPETQYF. The rearrangement joins TRBV2 to TRBJ2-5; D possibly uses TRBD1 or TRBD2 (5 bases each). Germline V gives CDR1 SNHLY, CDR2 FYNNEI. The germline V and J ends were trimmed by 6 bases and 5 bases, with 13 bases remaining between them. This CDR3 spans 13 amino acids.

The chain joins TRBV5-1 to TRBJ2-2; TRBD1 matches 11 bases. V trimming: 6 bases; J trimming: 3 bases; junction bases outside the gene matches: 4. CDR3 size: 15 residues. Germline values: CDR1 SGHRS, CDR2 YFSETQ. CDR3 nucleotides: TGCGCCAGCACCAGGACAGGGGGCGACACCGGGGAGCTGTTTTTT. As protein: CASTRTGGDTGELFF.

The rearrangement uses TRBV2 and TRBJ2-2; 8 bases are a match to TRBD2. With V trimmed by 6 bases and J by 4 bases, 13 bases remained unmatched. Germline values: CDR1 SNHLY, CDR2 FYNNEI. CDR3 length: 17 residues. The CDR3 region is CASSYQPGLGGTGELFF. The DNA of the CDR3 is TGTGCCAGCAGCTACCAACCGGGACTAGGGGGCACCGGGGAGCTGTTTTTT. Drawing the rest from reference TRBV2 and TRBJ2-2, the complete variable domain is EPEVTQTPSHQVTQMGQEVILRCVPISNHLYFYWYRQILGQKVEFLVSFYNNEISEKSEIFDDQFSVERPDGSNFTLKIRSTKLEDSAMYFCASSYQPGLGGTGELFFGEGSRLTVL.

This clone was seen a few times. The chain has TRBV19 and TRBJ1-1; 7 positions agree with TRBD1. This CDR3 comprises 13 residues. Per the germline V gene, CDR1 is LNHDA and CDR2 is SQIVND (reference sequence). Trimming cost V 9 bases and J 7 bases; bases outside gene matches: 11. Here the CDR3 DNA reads TGTGCCAGCTCCGCCGGGACAGCAATTGAAGCTTTCTTT. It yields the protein CASSAGTAIEAFF.

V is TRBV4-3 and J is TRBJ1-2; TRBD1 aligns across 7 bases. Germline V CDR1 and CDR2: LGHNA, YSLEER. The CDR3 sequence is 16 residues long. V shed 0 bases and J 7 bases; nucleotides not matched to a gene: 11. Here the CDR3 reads CASSQDRTGLYSGYTF. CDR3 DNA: TGCGCCAGCAGCCAAGATCGGACAGGACTTTACTCTGGCTACACCTTC.

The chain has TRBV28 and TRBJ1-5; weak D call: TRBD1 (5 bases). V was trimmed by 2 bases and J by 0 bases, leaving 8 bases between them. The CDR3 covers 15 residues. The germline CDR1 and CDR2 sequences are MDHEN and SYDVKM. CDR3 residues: CASSLQGYSNQPQHF. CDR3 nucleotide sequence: TGTGCCAGCAGTTTACAGGGTTATAGCAATCAGCCCCAGCATTTT.